The clone carrying this TCR beta chain has ten or more counts. What it binds is not known. Criteria for exclusion of patients were uncontrolled infection, other autoimmune disease, pregnancy or lactation. These data are taken from a study of T cells in Graves' hyperthyroidism and ophthalmopathy. Broader study findings: Expanded thyroid clonotypes (above 0.001) were mostly also found in blood.

RNA transcripts were the template for amplifying TCR beta CDR3 regions. In the first-round RT-PCR of the TCR CDR3, the HTBI primer set was used. TCRdb independently ran MiXCR on the multiplex PCR reads; one entry per CDR3 protein. Here the sample spans some 300,000 distinct CDR3 sequences, 10% to 15% being singletons. The CDR3 covers 10 residues. Trimming stripped 4 bases from V and 5 bases from J, with 4 bases between. In germline, CDR1 is SQVTM, CDR2 ANQGSEA. The sequence was collected from a woman aged 30 to 39 with Graves' hyperthyroidism that later progressed to Graves' ophthalmopathy. Sequenced: blood. The rearrangement links TRBV29-1 to TRBJ2-3, with unresolved D. The CDR3 sequence is CSVVRDTQYF. In nucleotides, the CDR3 is TGCAGCGTTGTAAGAGATACGCAGTATTTT.